Here is one TCR beta chain with its context. Sorted CD4+ subsets: naive, central memory, regulatory, stem cell-like memory (CD45RO/CCR7/CD25/CD127/CD95/CD27 panel). These data belong to a study of beta chain features in type 1 diabetes. As for the study in general: Sorted cells examined across all samples numbered 107,917,701.

The germline gives CDR1 LGHNA, CDR2 YNFKEQ. The V segment lost 0 bases and the J segment 0 bases; nucleotides outside the gene matches: 3. The CDR3 consists of 16 residues. Every isolated RNA sample was fully reverse transcribed, so sequencing captured expressed TCRB transcripts. Only in-frame clones appear in the TCRdb table, and some are missing; sequencing was by immunoSEQ multiplex PCR. The data show around 500,000 clones, 25% to 35% seen once. The chain employs TRBV4-2 and TRBJ2-5; 8 bases line up with TRBD2. This clonotype originated in a man aged 18 to 29 in good health. Specimen: naive CD4+ T cells from blood. The CDR3 sequence is CASSQESGGNQETQYF. CDR3 DNA sequence: TGTGCCAGCAGCCAAGAATCGGGAGGGAACCAAGAGACCCAGTACTTC.